This T cell receptor beta chain was retrieved from a study of T cell changes during pregnancy in multiple sclerosis. Germline-derived CDR1 and CDR2 are SGHRS and YFSETQ. This CDR3 is built from 13 residues. Deletions cut 4 bases from V and 0 bases from J, with 8 bases between. This clone has a single count. The data were produced by immunoSEQ multiplex PCR, yet TCRdb's version contains in-frame clones alone and is incomplete. The repertoire holds about 24,000 clones, with 80% to 90% as singletons. This sequence was found in a female donor in good health, enrolled as a control in a pregnancy study. The rearrangement links TRBV5-1 to TRBJ2-7, with D uncertain. Sequenced material: CD8+ T cells from peripheral blood mononuclear cells, taken in the first trimester of pregnancy. The CDR3 DNA reads as TGCGCCAGCAGCCCCCCCCTCTCCTACGAGCAGTACTTC. This gives the protein CASSPPLSYEQYF.